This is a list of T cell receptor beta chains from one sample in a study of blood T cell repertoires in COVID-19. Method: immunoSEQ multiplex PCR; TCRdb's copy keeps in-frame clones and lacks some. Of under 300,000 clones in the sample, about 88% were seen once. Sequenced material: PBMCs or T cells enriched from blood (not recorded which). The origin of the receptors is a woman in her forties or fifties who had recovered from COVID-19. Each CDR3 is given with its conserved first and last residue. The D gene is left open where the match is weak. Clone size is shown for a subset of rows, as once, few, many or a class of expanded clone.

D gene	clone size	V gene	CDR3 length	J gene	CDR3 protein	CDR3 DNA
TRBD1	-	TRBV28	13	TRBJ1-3	CASRDSSGNTIYF	TGTGCCAGTCGGGACAGCTCTGGAAACACCATATATTTT
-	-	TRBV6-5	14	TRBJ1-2	CASTTDQANYGYTF	TGTGCCAGCACTACCGATCAAGCTAACTATGGCTACACCTTC
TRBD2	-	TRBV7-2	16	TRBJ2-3	CASRGPASGRADTQYF	TGTGCCAGCAGGGGCCCCGCTAGCGGGAGAGCGGATACGCAGTATTTT
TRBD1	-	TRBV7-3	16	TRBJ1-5	CASSSRDRKTNQPQHF	TGTGCCAGCAGCTCCCGGGACAGAAAGACTAATCAGCCCCAGCATTTT
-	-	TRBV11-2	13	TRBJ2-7	CASSSYSSYEQYF	TGTGCCAGCAGCTCATATAGCTCCTACGAGCAGTACTTC
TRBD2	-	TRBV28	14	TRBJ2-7	CASSAEGLADEQYF	TGTGCCAGCAGTGCAGAGGGACTAGCGGACGAGCAGTACTTC
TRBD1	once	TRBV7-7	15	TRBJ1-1	CASSLAGQKNTEAFF	TGTGCTAGCAGCTTAGCGGGACAGAAGAACACTGAAGCTTTCTTT
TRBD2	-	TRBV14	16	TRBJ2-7	CASSQAGTSGLYEQYF	TGTGCCAGCAGCCAAGCTGGGACTAGCGGACTCTACGAGCAGTACTTC
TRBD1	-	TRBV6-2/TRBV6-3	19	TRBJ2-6	CASSYSMGQGASGANVLTF	TGTGCCAGCAGTTACTCGATGGGACAGGGGGCTTCTGGGGCCAACGTCCTGACTTTC
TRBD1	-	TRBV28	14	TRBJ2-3	CAGGRTGAKDTQYF	TGTGCCGGGGGGCGGACAGGGGCGAAAGATACGCAGTATTTT
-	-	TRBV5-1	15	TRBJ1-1	CASSLAGGRNTEAFF	TGCGCCAGCAGCTTGGCGGGGGGGAGGAACACTGAAGCTTTCTTT
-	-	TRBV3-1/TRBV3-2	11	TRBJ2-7	CASSQEAAQYF	TGTGCCAGCAGCCAGGAGGCCGCGCAGTACTTC
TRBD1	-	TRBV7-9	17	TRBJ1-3	CASSSLYGDRTGNTIYF	TGTGCCAGCAGCTCACTTTACGGGGACAGAACTGGAAACACCATATATTTT
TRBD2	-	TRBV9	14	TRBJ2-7	CASSPSGSSYEQYF	TGTGCCAGCAGTCCTAGCGGCAGCTCCTACGAGCAGTACTTC
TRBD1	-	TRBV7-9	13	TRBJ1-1	CASSHDRDPGPFF	TGTGCCAGCAGCCATGACAGGGACCCTGGCCCTTTCTTT
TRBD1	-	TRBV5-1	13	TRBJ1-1	CASAPRQGAVAFF	TGCGCCAGCGCCCCCCGACAGGGTGCGGTTGCTTTCTTT
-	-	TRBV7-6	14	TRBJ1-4	CASSGGGSSEKLFF	TGTGCCAGCAGCGGAGGCGGGTCTAGCGAAAAACTGTTTTTT
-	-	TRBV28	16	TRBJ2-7	CASSFQAPGLAGEQYF	TGTGCCAGCAGTTTTCAGGCGCCAGGACTGGCTGGCGAGCAGTACTTC
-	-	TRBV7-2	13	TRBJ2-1	CASSLAASSEQFF	TGTGCCAGCAGCTTAGCGGCTAGTTCGGAGCAGTTCTTC
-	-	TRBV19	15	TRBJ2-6	CASSLLGVGANVLTF	TGTGCCAGTAGTCTCCTAGGGGTTGGGGCCAACGTCCTGACTTTC
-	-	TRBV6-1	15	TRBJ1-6	CASRRDASRDSPLHF	TGTGCCAGCAGGCGGGACGCGTCTCGAGATTCACCCCTCCACTTT
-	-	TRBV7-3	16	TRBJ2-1	CASSLMSGNAYNEQFF	TGTGCCAGCAGCTTAATGTCAGGGAATGCCTACAATGAGCAGTTCTTC
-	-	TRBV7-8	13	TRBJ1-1	CASSLRGLTEAFF	TGTGCCAGCAGCCTGCGGGGTCTTACTGAAGCTTTCTTT
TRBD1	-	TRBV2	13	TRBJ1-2	CASSPLDRSSYSF	TGTGCCAGCAGCCCCCTGGACAGGAGCTCTTACTCCTTC
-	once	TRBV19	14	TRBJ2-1	CAAGRVSGSNEQFF	TGTGCCGCCGGGCGGGTCTCTGGGAGTAATGAGCAGTTCTTC
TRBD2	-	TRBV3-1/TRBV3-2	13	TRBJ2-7	CASSRTRGGEQYF	TGTGCCAGCAGCCGGACTAGGGGCGGCGAGCAGTACTTC
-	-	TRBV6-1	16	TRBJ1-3	CASSELSRVFGNTIYF	TGTGCCAGCAGTGAATTATCCAGGGTGTTTGGAAACACCATATATTTT
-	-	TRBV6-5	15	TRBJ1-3	CASSRGFLGGNTIYF	TGTGCCAGCAGCCGGGGTTTCCTCGGGGGAAACACCATATATTTT
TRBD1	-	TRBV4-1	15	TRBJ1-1	CASSQRQGTHTEAFF	TGCGCCAGCAGCCAACGACAGGGAACTCACACTGAAGCTTTCTTT
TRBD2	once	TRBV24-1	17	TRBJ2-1	CATSDGLVAGGLNEQFF	TGTGCCACCAGTGATGGGCTCGTAGCGGGAGGTCTAAATGAGCAGTTCTTC
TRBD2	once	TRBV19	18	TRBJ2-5	CASSAPFSSGRAEETQYF	TGTGCCAGTAGTGCCCCTTTCTCTAGCGGGAGGGCCGAAGAGACCCAGTACTTC
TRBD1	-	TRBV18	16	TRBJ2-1	CASSLLGTGGLDEQFF	TGTGCCAGCTCACTATTGGGGACAGGGGGCTTGGATGAGCAGTTCTTC
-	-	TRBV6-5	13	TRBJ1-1	CASRRTENTEAFF	TGTGCCAGCAGAAGGACAGAGAACACTGAAGCTTTCTTT
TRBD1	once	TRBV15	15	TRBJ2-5	CATSRGTGYRETQYF	TGTGCCACCAGCAGGGGGACAGGGTACAGAGAGACCCAGTACTTC
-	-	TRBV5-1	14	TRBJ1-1	CASSLGPMNTEAFF	TGCGCCAGCAGCTTGGGGCCAATGAACACTGAAGCTTTCTTT
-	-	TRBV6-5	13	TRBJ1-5	CASNDQGFQPQHF	TGTGCCAGCAACGACCAGGGGTTTCAGCCCCAGCATTTT
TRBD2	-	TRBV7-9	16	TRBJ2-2	CASSLARGGGPGELFF	TGTGCCAGCAGCTTAGCGCGGGGGGGCGGACCCGGGGAGCTGTTTTTT
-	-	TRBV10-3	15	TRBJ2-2	CAISETTPNTGELFF	TGTGCCATCAGTGAGACTACCCCGAACACCGGGGAGCTGTTTTTT